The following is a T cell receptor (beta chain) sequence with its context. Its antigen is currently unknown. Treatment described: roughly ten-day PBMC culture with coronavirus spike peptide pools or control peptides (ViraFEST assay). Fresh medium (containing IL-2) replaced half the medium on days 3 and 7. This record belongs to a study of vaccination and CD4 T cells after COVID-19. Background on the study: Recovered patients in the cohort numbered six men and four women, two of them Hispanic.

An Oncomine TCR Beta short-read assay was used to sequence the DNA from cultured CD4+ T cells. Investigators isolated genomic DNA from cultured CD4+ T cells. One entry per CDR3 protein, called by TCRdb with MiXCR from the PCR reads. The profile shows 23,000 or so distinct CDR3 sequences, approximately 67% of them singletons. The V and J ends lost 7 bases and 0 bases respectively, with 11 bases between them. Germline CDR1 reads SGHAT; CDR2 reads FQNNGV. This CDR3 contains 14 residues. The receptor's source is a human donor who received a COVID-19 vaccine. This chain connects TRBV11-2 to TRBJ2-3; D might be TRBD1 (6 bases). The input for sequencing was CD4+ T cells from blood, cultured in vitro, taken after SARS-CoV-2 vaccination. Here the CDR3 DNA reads TGTGCCAGCACCGGACAGTCGAGCACAGATACGCAGTATTTT. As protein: CASTGQSSTDTQYF.